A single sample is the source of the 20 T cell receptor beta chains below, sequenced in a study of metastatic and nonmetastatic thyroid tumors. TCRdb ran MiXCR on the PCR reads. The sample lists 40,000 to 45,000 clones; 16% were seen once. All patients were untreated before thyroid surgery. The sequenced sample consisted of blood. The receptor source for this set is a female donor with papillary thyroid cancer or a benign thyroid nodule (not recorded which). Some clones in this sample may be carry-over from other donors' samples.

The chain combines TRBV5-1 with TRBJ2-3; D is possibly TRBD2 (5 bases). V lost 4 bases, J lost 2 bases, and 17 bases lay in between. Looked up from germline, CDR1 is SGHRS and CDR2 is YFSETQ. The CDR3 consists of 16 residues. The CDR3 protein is CASSLRISAFTDTQYF. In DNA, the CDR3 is TGCGCCAGCAGCCTCCGGATTAGCGCATTCACAGATACGCAGTATTTT.

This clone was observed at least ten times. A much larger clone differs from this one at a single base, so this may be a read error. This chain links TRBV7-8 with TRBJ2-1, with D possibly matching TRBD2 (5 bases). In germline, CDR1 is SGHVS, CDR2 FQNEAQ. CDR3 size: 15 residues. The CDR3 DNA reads TGTGTCAGCAGCGAAGGAAGAGGGCGCGGAGATGAGCAGTTCTTC. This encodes CVSSEGRGRGDEQFF.

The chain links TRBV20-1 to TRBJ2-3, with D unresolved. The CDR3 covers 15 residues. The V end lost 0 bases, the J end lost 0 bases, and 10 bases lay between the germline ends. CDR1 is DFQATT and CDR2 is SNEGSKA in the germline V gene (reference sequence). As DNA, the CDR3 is TGCAGTGCTAGAGATCTTGGCGGTAGCACAGATACGCAGTATTTT. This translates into CSARDLGGSTDTQYF.

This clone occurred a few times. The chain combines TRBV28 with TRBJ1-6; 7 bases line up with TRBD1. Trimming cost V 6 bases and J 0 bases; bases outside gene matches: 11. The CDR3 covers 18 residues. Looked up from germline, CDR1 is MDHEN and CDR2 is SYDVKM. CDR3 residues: CASSIGGAPGSYNSPLHF. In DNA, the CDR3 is TGTGCCAGCAGCATAGGGGGCGCCCCCGGCTCCTATAATTCACCCCTCCACTTT.

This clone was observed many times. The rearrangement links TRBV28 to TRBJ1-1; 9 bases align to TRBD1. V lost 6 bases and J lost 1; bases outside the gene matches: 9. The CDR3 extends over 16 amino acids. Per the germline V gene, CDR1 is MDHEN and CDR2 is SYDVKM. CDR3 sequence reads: CASRIWTGAQNTEAFF. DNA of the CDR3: TGTGCCAGCAGGATCTGGACAGGGGCGCAGAACACTGAAGCTTTCTTT.

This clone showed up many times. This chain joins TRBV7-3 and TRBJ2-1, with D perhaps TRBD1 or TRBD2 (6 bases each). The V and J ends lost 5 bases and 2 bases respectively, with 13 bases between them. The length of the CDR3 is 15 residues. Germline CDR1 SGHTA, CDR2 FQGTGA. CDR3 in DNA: TGTGCCAGCAGCCGTGAGGGGGGACCCTACAATGAGCAGTTCTTC. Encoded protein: CASSREGGPYNEQFF.

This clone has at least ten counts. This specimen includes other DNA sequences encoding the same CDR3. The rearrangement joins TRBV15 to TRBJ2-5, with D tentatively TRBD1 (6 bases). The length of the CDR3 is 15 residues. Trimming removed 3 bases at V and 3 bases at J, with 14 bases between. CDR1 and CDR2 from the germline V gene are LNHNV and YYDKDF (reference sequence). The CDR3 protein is CATSRSPGQKETQYF. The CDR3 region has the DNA TGTGCCACCAGCAGGAGCCCCGGACAGAAAGAGACCCAGTACTTC.

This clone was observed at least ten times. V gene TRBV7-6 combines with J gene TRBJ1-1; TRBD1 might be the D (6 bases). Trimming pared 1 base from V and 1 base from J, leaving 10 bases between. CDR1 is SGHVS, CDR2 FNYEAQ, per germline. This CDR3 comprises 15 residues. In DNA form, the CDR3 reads TGTGCCAGCAGCTTAGACTCGGGGGCGAACACTGAAGCTTTCTTT. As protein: CASSLDSGANTEAFF.

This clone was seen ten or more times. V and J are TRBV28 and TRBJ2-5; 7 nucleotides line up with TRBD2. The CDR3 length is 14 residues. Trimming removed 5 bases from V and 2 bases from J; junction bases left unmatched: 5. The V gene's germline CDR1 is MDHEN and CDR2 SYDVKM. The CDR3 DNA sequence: TGTGCCAGCAGTCCGCCCGGGAGGCAAGAGACCCAGTACTTC. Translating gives CASSPPGRQETQYF.

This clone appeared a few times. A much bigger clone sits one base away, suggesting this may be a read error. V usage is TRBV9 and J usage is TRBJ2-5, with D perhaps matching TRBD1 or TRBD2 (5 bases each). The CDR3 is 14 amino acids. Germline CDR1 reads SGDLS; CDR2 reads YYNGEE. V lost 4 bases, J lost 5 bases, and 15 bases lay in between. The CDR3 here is CASSSTTEGETQYF. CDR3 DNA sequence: TGTGCCAGCAGCTCAACGACAGAGGGGGAGACCCAGTACTTC.

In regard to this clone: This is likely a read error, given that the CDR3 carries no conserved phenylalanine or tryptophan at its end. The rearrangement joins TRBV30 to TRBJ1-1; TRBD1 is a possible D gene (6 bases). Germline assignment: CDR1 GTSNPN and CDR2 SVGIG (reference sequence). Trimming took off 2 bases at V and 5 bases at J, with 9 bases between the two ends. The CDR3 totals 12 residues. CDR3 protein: CAWSLGGTEAFL. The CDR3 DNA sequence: TGTGCCTGGAGTCTAGGGGGGACTGAAGCTTTCCTT.

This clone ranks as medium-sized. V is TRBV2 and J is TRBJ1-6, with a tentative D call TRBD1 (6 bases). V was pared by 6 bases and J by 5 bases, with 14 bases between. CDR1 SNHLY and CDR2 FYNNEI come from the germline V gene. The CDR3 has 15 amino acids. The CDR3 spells CASRSGQPNNSPLHF. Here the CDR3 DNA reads TGTGCCAGCAGGTCTGGACAGCCTAATAATTCACCCCTCCACTTT.

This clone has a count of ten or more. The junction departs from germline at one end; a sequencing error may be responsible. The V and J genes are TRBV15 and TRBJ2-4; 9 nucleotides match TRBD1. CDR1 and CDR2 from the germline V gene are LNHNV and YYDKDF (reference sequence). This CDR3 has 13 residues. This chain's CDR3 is CATSRETRDRVNF. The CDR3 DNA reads TGTGCCACCAGCAGAGAGACCCGGGACAGGGTTAACTTC.

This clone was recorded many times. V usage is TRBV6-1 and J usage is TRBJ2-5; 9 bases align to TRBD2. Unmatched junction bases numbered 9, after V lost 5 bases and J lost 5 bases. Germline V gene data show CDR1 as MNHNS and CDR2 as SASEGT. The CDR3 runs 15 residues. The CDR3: CASSSGLATWETQYF. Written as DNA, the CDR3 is TGTGCCAGCAGTAGCGGACTAGCGACGTGGGAGACCCAGTACTTC.

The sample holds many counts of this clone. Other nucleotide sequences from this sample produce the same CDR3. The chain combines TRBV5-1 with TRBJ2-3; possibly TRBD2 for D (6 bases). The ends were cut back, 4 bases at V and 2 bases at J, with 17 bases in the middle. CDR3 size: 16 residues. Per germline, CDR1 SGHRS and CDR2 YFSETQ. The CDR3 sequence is CASSLRSSGFTDTQYF. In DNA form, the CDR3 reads TGCGCCAGCAGCCTCCGGAGTAGCGGATTCACAGATACGCAGTATTTT.

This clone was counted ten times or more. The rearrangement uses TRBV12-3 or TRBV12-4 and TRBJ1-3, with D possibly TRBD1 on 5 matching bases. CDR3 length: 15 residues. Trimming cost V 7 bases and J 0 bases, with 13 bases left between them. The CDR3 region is CASTKGPISGNTIYF. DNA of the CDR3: TGTGCCAGCACCAAGGGACCGATCTCTGGAAACACCATATATTTT.

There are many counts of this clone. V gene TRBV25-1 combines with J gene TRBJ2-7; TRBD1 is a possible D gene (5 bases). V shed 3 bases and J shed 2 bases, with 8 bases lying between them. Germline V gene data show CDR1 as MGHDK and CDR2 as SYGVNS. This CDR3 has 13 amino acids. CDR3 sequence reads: CASSDEDTYEQYF. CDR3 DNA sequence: TGTGCCAGCAGTGACGAGGACACCTACGAGCAGTACTTC.

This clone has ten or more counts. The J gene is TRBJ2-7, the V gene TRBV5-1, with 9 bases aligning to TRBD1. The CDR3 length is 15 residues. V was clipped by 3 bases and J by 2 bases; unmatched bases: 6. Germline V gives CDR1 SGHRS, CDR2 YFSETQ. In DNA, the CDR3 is TGCGCCAGCAGCTCACCGGACAGGGGCCCCTACGAGCAGTACTTC. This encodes CASSSPDRGPYEQYF. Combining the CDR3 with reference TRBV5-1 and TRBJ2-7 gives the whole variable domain KAGVTQTPRYLIKTRGQQVTLSCSPISGHRSVSWYQQTPGQGLQFLFEYFSETQRNKGNFPGRFSGRQFSNSRSEMNVSTLELGDSALYLCASSSPDRGPYEQYFGPGTRLTVT.

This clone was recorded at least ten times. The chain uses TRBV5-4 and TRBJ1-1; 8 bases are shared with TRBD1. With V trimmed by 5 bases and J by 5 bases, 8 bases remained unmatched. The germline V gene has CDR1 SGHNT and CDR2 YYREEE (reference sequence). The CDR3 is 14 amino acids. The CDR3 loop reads CASSPRGQRTEAFF. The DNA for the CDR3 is TGTGCCAGCAGTCCCAGGGGGCAAAGGACTGAAGCTTTCTTT.

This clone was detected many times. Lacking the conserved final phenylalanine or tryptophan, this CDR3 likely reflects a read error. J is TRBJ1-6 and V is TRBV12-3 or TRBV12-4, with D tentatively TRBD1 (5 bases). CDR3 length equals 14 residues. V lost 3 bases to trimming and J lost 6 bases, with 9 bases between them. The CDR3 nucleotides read TGTGCCAGCAGTTTGGGGCGAATTAATTCACCCCTCCACCTT. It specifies CASSLGRINSPLHL.